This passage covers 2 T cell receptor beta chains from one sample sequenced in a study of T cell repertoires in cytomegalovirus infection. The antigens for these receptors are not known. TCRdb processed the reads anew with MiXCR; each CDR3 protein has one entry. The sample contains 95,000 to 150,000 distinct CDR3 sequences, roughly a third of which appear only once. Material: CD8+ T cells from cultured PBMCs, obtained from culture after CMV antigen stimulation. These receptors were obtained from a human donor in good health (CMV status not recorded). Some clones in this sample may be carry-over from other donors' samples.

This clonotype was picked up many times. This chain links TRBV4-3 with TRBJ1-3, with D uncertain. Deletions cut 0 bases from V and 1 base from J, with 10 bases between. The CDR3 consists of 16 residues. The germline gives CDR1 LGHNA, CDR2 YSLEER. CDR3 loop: CASSQDIGYSGNTIYF. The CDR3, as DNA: TGCGCCAGCAGCCAAGATATTGGGTATTCTGGAAACACCATATATTTT.

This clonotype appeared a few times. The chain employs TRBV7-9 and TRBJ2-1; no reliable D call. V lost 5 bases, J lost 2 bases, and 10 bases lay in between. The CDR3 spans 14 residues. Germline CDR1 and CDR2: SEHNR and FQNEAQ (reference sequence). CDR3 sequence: CASSHRLTYNEQFF. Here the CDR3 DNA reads TGTGCCAGCAGCCACCGGCTCACCTACAATGAGCAGTTCTTC.